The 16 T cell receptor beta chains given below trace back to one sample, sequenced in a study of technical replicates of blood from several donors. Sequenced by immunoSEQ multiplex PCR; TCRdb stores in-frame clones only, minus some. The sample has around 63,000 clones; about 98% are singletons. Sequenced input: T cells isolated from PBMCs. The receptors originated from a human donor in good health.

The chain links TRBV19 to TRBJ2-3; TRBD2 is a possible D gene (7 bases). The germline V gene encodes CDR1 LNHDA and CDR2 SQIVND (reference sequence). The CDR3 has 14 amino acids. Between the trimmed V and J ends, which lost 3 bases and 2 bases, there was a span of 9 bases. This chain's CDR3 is CASSIRGATDTQYF. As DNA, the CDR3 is TGTGCCAGTAGTATCCGGGGGGCCACAGATACGCAGTATTTT.

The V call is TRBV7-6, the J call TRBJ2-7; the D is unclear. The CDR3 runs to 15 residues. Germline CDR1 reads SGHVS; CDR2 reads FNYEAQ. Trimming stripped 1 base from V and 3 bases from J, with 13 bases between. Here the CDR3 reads CASSLGQSGIYEQYF. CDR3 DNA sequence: TGTGCCAGCAGCTTAGGCCAAAGTGGCATCTACGAGCAGTACTTC.

DNA of the CDR3: TGTGCCAGCTCGGCGTCCAGGGTGGATACAGATACGCAGTATTTT. It translates to CASSASRVDTDTQYF. The rearrangement joins TRBV2 to TRBJ2-3, with a weak D call TRBD1 (5 bases). The CDR3 has 15 residues. V lost 8 bases to trimming and J lost 3 bases, with 18 bases between them. Germline assignment: CDR1 SNHLY and CDR2 FYNNEI.

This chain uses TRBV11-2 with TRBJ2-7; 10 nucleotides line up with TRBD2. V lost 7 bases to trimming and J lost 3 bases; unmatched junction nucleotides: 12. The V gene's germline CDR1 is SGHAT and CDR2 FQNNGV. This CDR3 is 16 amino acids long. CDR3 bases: TGTGCCAGCAAATTAACCTCAGCGGGAGGGTTCTACGAGCAGTACTTC. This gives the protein CASKLTSAGGFYEQYF.

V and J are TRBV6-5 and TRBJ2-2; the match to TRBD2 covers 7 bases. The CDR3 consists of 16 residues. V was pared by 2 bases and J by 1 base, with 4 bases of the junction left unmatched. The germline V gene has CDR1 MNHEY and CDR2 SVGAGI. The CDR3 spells CASSYQAGVNTGELFF. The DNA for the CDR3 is TGTGCCAGCAGTTACCAGGCGGGAGTGAACACCGGGGAGCTGTTTTTT.

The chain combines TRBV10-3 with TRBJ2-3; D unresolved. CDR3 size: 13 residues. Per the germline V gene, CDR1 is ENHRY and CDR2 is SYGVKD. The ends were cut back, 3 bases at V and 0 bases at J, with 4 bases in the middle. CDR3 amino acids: CAISDPSTDTQYF. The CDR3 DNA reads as TGTGCCATCAGTGACCCTAGCACAGATACGCAGTATTTT.

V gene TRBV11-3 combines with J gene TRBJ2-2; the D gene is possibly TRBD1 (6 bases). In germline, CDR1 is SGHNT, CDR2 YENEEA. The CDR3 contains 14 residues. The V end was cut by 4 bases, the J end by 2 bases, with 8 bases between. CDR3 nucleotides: TGTGCCAGCAGCTGGGACACTAACACCGGGGAGCTGTTTTTT. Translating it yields CASSWDTNTGELFF.

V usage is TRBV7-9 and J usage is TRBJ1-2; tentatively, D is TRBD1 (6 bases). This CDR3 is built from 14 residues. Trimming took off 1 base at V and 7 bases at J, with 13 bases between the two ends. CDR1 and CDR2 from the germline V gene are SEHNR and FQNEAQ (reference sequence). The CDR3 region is CASSLVNRVGGYTF. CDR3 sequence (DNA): TGTGCCAGCAGCTTAGTGAACAGGGTGGGTGGCTACACCTTC.

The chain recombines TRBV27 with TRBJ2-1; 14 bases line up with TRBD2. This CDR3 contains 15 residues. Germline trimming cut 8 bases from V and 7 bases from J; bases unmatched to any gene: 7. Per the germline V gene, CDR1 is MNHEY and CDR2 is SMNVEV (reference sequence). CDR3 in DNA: TGTGCCAGCGAAGACGGGACTAGCGGGGGAAATGAGCAGTTCTTC. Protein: CASEDGTSGGNEQFF.

Here the CDR3 reads CASSPGTGTSYNEQFF. CDR3 nucleotide sequence: TGTGCCAGCAGCCCAGGGACAGGAACCTCCTACAATGAGCAGTTCTTC. This chain connects TRBV7-3 to TRBJ2-1; 8 nucleotides align to TRBD1. Unmatched junction bases numbered 6, after V lost 5 bases and J lost 0 bases. This CDR3 contains 16 residues. From germline, CDR1 is SGHTA and CDR2 FQGTGA.

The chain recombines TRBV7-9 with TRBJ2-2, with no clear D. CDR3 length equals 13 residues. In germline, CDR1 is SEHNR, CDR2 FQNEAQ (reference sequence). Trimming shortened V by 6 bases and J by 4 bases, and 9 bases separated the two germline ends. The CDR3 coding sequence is TGTGCCAGCAGGGTGATGAGCACCGGGGAGCTGTTTTTT. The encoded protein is CASRVMSTGELFF.

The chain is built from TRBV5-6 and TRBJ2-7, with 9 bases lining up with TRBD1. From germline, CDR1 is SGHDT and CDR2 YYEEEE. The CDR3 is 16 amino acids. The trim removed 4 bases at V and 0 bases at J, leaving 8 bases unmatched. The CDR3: CASSPGTGSFSYEQYF. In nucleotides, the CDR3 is TGTGCCAGCAGCCCCGGGACAGGGTCGTTCTCCTACGAGCAGTACTTC.

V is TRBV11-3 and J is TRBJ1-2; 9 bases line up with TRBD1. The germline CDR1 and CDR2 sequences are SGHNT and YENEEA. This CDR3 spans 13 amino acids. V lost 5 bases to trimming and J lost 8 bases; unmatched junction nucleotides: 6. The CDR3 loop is CASSKGQGGGYTF. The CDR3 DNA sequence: TGTGCCAGCAGCAAGGGACAGGGAGGCGGCTACACCTTC.

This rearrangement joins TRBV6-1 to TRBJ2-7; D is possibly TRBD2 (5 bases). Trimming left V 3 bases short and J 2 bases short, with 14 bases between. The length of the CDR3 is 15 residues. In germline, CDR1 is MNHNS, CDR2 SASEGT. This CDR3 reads CASSDPDGITYEQYF. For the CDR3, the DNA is TGTGCCAGCAGTGACCCAGACGGGATAACCTACGAGCAGTACTTC.

The CDR3 DNA follows: TGTGCCAGCAGTGACGGCGGGTACTCCTACAATGAGCAGTTCTTC. This codes for CASSDGGYSYNEQFF. The chain combines TRBV6-4 with TRBJ2-1, with D tentatively TRBD2 (5 bases). Germline V gene sequence: CDR1 MRHNA, CDR2 SNTAGT. Deletions cut 2 bases from V and 0 bases from J, with 8 bases between. This CDR3 is built from 15 residues.

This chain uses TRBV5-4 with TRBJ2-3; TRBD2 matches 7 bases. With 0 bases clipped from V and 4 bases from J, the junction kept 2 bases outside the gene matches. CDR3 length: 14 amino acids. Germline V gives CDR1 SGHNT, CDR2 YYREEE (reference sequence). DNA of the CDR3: TGTGCCAGCAGCTTGGTTCTAGCGGCAGATACGCAGTATTTT. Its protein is CASSLVLAADTQYF.